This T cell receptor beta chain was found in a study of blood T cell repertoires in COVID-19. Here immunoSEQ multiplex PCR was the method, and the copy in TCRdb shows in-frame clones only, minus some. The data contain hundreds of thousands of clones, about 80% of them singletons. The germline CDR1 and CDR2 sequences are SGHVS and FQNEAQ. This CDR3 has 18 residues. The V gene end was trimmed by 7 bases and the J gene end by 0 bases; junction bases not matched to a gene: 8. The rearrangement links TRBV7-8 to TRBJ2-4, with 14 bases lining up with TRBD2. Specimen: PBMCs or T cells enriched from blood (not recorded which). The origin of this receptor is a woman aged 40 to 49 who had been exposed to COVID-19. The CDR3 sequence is CASTLGTSGGIAKNIQYF. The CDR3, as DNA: TGTGCCAGCACCCTCGGGACTAGCGGGGGTATAGCCAAAAACATTCAGTACTTC.